This entry lists 11 T cell receptor beta chains sequenced from one sample in a study of T cell changes during pregnancy in multiple sclerosis. Assay: immunoSEQ multiplex PCR; the TCRdb copy retains only in-frame clones and omits some. The sample has around 45,000 clones; approximately 90% are singletons. The material was CD4+ T cells from peripheral blood mononuclear cells, obtained before pregnancy. Every receptor here comes from a female donor with multiple sclerosis, enrolled in a pregnancy study.

The V gene is TRBV18, the J gene TRBJ1-2; 7 bases fit TRBD1. Germline trimming cut 3 bases from V and 8 bases from J; bases unmatched to any gene: 6. CDR1 and CDR2 (germline): KGHSH, LQKENI. This CDR3 comprises 13 residues. For the CDR3, the DNA is TGTGCCAGCTCACCCCTTGGACAGGCCGGCTACACCTTC. Protein: CASSPLGQAGYTF.

The chain recombines TRBV5-6 with TRBJ1-2; 11 bases are shared with TRBD1. V gave up 5 bases and J gave up 0 bases; unmatched junction bases: 9. From germline, CDR1 is SGHDT and CDR2 YYEEEE. The CDR3 totals 17 residues. CDR3 sequence (DNA): TGTGCCAGCAGGATCCGGGACAGGGGGAGAACTAACTATGGCTACACCTTC. Amino acid sequence: CASRIRDRGRTNYGYTF.

The V call is TRBV5-4, the J call TRBJ2-7, with D possibly TRBD1 on 6 matching bases. The V end lost 4 bases, the J end lost 6 bases, and 20 bases lay between the germline ends. CDR3 length: 15 residues. The V gene's germline CDR1 is SGHNT and CDR2 YYREEE (reference sequence). The CDR3 loop is CASSRWAGASVEQYF. CDR3 nucleotide sequence: TGTGCCAGCAGCCGGTGGGCAGGGGCGAGTGTCGAGCAGTACTTC.

V is TRBV10-3 and J is TRBJ2-2; weak D call: TRBD1 (7 bases). The CDR3 length is 16 residues. V lost 1 base to trimming and J lost 4 bases, with 13 bases between them. Germline V gene sequence: CDR1 ENHRY, CDR2 SYGVKD. The CDR3 loop is CAISELTGRSTGELFF. The CDR3 DNA is TGTGCCATCAGTGAGTTGACAGGGAGGAGCACCGGGGAGCTGTTTTTT.

The gene calls are TRBV19 and TRBJ2-7, with 9 bases that match TRBD1. With V trimmed by 10 bases and J by 5 bases, 9 bases remained unmatched. The CDR3 spans 13 residues. Looked up from germline, CDR1 is LNHDA and CDR2 is SQIVND (reference sequence). The CDR3 sequence is CATTGQGNHEQYF. The CDR3 DNA is TGTGCCACCACAGGACAGGGGAACCACGAGCAGTACTTC. Variable domain in full (rest from reference TRBV19 and TRBJ2-7): DGGITQSPKYLFRKEGQNVTLSCEQNLNHDAMYWYRQDPGQGLRLIYYSQIVNDFQKGDIAEGYSVSREKKESFPLTVTSAQKNPTAFYLCATTGQGNHEQYFGPGTRLTVT.

The chain carries TRBV7-3 and TRBJ2-4, with 11 positions matching TRBD1. J lost 0 bases, V lost 3 bases, and 13 bases had no gene match. CDR1 and CDR2 from the germline V gene are SGHTA and FQGTGA. The CDR3 runs to 20 residues. CDR3 sequence: CASSFRDRGSLRLAKNIQYF. In DNA, the CDR3 is TGTGCCAGCAGCTTCCGGGACAGGGGGAGCCTTCGACTAGCCAAAAACATTCAGTACTTC.

This clone turned up a few times. The chain carries TRBV30 and TRBJ1-1, with TRBD1 as a possible D gene (6 bases). Trimming removed 4 bases at V and 4 bases at J, with 13 bases between. This CDR3 is 13 amino acids long. The germline V gene has CDR1 GTSNPN and CDR2 SVGIG (reference sequence). In nucleotides, the CDR3 is TGTGCCTGGACAAGAAACAGGGCCACTGAAGCTTTCTTT. Encoded protein: CAWTRNRATEAFF. The full variable domain, its missing parts supplied by reference TRBV30 and TRBJ1-1, is SQTIHQWPATLVQPVGSPLSLECTVEGTSNPNLYWYRQAAGRGLQLLFYSVGIGQISSEVPQNLSASRPQDRQFILSSKKLLLSDSGFYLCAWTRNRATEAFFGQGTRLTVV.

The chain carries TRBV5-6 and TRBJ1-4; the match to TRBD1 covers 10 bases. Germline lookup yields CDR1 SGHDT and CDR2 YYEEEE. Unmatched junction bases numbered 7, after V lost 3 bases and J lost 8 bases. The length of the CDR3 is 15 residues. The CDR3: CASSSRQGAREKLFF. As DNA, the CDR3 is TGTGCCAGCAGCTCACGACAGGGGGCGCGAGAAAAACTGTTTTTT.

The rearrangement joins TRBV27 to TRBJ1-2, with 11 positions matching TRBD1. CDR1 and CDR2 from the germline V gene are MNHEY and SMNVEV (reference sequence). The CDR3 consists of 17 residues. The J segment lost 8 bases and the V segment lost 3 bases, leaving 14 bases of the junction unmatched. The CDR3 loop reads CASSFKGQGVLMGGYTF. CDR3 DNA sequence: TGTGCCAGCAGTTTTAAGGGACAGGGGGTCCTTATGGGAGGCTACACCTTC.

V is TRBV6-5 and J is TRBJ1-5; D not certain. CDR1 is MNHEY and CDR2 is SVGAGI in the germline V gene. This CDR3 has 15 amino acids. Trimming left V 0 bases short and J 4 bases short, with 10 bases between. CDR3 sequence: CASSYSSAVNQPQHF. The CDR3 DNA reads TGTGCCAGCAGTTACTCGAGCGCAGTAAATCAGCCCCAGCATTTT.

The DNA for the CDR3 is TGTGCCAGCCCTAGCGGGGGGTTGAATGAGCAGTTCTTC. Translated, it gives CASPSGGLNEQFF. The chain recombines TRBV2 with TRBJ2-1, with TRBD2 identical over 11 bases. The CDR3 has 13 residues. The germline gives CDR1 SNHLY, CDR2 FYNNEI. After removal of 8 bases from V and 7 bases from J, the junction contained 4 bases not matched to a gene.